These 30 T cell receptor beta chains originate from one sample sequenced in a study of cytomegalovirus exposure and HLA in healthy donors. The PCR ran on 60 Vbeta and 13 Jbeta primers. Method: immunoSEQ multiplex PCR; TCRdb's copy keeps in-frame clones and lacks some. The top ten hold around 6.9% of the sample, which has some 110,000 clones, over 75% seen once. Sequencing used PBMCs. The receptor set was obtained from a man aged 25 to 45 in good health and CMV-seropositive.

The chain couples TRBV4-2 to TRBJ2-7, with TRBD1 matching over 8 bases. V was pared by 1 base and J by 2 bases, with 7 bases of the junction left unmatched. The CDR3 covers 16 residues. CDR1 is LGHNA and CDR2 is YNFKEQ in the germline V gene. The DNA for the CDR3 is TGTGCCAGCAGCCAAGCCACCGGGACAGGTCCCTACGAGCAGTACTTC. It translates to CASSQATGTGPYEQYF.

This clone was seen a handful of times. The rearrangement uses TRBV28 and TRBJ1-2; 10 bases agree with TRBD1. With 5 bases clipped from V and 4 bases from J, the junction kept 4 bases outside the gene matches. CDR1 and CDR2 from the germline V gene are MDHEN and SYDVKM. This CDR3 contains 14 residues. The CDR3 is CASSLDRGIYGYTF. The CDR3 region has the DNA TGTGCCAGCAGTCTGGACAGGGGGATCTATGGCTACACCTTC.

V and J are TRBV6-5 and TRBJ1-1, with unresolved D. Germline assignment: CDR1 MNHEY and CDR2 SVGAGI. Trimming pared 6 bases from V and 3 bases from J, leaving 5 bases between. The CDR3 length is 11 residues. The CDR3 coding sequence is TGTGCCAGCAGCTCCTACACTGAAGCTTTCTTT. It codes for CASSSYTEAFF.

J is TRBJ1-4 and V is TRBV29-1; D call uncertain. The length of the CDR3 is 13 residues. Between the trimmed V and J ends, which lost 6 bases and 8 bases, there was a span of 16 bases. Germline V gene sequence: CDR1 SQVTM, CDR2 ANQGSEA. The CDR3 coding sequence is TGCAGCGTAGGACGGGGAGGTGGAGAAAAACTGTTTTTT. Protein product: CSVGRGGGEKLFF.

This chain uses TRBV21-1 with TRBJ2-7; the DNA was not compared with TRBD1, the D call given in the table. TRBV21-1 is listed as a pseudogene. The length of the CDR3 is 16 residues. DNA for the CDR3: TGTGCCAGCAGCAAAGTCAGGGGCCGGGGAAACTACGAGCAGTACTTC. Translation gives CASSKVRGRGNYEQYF.

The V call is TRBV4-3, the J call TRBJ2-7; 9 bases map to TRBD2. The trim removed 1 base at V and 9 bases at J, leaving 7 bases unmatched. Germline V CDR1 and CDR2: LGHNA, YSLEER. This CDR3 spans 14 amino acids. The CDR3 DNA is TGCGCCAGCAGCCAAGGGGCGGGGGGGTCGGGGCAGTACTTC. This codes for CASSQGAGGSGQYF.

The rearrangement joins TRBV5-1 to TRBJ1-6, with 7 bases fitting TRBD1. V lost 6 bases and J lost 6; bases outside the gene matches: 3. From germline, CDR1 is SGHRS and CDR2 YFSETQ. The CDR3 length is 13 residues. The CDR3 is CASNRDSNSPLHF. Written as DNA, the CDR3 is TGCGCCAGCAACCGGGACAGTAATTCACCCCTCCACTTT.

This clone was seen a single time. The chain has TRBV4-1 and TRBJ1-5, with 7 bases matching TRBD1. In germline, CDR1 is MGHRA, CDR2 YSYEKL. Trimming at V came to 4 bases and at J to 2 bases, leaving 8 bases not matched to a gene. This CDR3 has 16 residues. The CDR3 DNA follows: TGCGCCAGCAGCCGATCTACAGGGGTTGGCAATCAGCCCCAGCATTTT. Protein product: CASSRSTGVGNQPQHF.

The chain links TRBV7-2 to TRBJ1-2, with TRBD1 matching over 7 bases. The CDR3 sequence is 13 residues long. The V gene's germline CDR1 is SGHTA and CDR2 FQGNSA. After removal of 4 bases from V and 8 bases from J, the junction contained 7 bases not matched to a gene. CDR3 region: CASSYDRVKGYTF. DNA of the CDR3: TGTGCCAGCAGCTACGACAGGGTTAAAGGCTACACCTTC.

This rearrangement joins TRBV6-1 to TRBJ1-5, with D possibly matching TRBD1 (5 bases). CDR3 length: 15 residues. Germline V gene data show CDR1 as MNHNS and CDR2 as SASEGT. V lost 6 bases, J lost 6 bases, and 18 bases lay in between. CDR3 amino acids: CASRERTGERQPQHF. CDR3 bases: TGTGCCAGCAGAGAGAGAACAGGAGAGCGTCAGCCCCAGCATTTT.

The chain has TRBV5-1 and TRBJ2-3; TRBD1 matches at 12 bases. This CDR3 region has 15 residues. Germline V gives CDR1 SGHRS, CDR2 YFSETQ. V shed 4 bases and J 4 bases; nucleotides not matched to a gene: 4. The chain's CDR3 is CASSPGQGAPDTQYF. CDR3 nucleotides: TGCGCCAGCAGCCCGGGACAGGGGGCCCCAGATACGCAGTATTTT.

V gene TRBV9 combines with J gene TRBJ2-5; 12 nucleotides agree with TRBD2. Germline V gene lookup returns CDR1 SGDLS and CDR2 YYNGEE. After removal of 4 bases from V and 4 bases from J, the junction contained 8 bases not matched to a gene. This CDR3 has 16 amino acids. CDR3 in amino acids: CASSTQGLAGLETQYF. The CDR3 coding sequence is TGTGCCAGCAGCACGCAAGGACTAGCGGGGTTAGAGACCCAGTACTTC.

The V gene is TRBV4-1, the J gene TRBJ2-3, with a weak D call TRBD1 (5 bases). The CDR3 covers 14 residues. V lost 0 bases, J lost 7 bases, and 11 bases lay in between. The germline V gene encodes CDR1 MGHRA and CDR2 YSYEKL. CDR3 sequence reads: CASSQEVAGNTQYF. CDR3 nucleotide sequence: TGCGCCAGCAGCCAAGAAGTGGCAGGGAATACGCAGTATTTT.

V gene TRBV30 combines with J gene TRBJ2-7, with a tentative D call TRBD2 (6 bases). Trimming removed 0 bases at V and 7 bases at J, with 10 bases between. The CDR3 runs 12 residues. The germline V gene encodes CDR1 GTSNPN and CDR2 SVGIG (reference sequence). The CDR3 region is CAWSVLGGEQYF. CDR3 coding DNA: TGTGCCTGGAGTGTACTGGGGGGTGAGCAGTACTTC. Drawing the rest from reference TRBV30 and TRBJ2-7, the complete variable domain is SQTIHQWPATLVQPVGSPLSLECTVEGTSNPNLYWYRQAAGRGLQLLFYSVGIGQISSEVPQNLSASRPQDRQFILSSKKLLLSDSGFYLCAWSVLGGEQYFGPGTRLTVT.

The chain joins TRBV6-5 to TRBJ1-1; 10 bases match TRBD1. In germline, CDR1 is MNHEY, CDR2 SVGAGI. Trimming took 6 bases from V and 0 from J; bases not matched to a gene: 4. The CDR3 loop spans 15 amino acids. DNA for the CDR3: TGTGCCAGCAGAAGGGACAGGGGAATGAACACTGAAGCTTTCTTT. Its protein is CASRRDRGMNTEAFF.

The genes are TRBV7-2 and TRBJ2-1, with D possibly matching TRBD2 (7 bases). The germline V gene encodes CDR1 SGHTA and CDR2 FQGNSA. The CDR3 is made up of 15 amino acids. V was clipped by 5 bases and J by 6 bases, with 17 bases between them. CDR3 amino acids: CASSPGGGASNEQFF. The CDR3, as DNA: TGTGCCAGCAGCCCCGGAGGGGGGGCAAGCAATGAGCAGTTCTTC.

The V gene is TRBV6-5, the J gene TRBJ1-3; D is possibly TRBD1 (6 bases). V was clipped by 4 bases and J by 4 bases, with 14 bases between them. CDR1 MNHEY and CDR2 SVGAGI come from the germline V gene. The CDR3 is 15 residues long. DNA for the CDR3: TGTGCCAGCAGTTGGGGAGCAGGGGAGGGAAACACCATATATTTT. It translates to CASSWGAGEGNTIYF.

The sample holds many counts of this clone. In DNA, the CDR3 is TGTGCCAGCAGCAAATCGCGGGTCTCTGAAGCTTTCTTT. This encodes CASSKSRVSEAFF. The chain is built from TRBV6-5 and TRBJ1-1, with D unresolved. Trimming took 6 bases from V and 6 from J, leaving 14 bases between them. The CDR3 covers 13 residues. CDR1 MNHEY and CDR2 SVGAGI come from the germline V gene.

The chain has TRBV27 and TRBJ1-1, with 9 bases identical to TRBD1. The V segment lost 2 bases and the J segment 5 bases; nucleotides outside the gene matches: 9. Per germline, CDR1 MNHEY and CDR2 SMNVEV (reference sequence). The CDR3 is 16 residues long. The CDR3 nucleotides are TGTGCCAGCAGTTTAGGAGGGACAGGGCTGGAAACTGAAGCTTTCTTT. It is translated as CASSLGGTGLETEAFF.

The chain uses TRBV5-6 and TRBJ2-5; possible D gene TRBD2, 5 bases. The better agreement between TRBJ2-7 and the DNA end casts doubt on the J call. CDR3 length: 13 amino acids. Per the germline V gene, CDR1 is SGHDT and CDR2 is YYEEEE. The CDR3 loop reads CASAAGWADEQYF. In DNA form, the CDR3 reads TGTGCCAGCGCCGCGGGTTGGGCCGACGAGCAGTACTTC.

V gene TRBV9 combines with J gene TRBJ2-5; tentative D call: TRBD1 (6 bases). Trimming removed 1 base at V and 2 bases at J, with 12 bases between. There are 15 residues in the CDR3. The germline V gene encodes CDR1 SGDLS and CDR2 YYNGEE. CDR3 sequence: CASSVQGLEQETQYF. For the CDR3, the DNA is TGTGCCAGCAGCGTACAGGGGCTGGAGCAAGAGACCCAGTACTTC.

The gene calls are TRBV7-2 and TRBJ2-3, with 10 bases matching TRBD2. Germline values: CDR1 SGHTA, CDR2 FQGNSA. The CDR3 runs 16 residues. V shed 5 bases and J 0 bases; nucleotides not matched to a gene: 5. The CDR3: CASSAGLAASTDTQYF. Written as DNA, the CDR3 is TGTGCCAGCAGCGCCGGACTAGCGGCTAGCACAGATACGCAGTATTTT.

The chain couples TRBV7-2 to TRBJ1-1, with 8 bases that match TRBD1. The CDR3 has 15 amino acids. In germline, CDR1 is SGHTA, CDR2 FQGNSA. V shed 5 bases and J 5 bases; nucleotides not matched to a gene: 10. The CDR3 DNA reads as TGTGCCAGCAGCCGACAAACAGGGGGGGGTACTGAAGCTTTCTTT. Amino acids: CASSRQTGGGTEAFF. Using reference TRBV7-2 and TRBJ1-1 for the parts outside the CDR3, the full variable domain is GAGVSQSPSNKVTEKGKDVELRCDPISGHTALYWYRQSLGQGLEFLIYFQGNSAPDKSGLPSDRFSAERTGGSVSTLTIQRTQQEDSAVYLCASSRQTGGGTEAFFGQGTRLTVV.

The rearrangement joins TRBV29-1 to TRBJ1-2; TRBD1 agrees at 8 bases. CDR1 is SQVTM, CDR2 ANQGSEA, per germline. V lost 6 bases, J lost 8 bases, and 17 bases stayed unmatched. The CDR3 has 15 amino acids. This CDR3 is CSVPIGGQGLIGYTF. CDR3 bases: TGCAGCGTCCCGATAGGTGGACAGGGCTTGATAGGCTACACCTTC. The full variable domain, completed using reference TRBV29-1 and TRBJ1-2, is SAVISQKPSRDICQRGTSLTIQCQVDSQVTMMFWYRQQPGQSLTLIATANQGSEATYESGFVIDKFPISRPNLTFSTLTVSNMSPEDSSIYLCSVPIGGQGLIGYTFGSGTRLTVV.

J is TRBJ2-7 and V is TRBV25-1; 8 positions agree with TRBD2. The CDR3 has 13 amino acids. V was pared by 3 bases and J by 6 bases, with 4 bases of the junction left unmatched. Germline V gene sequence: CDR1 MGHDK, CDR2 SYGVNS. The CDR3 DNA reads TGTGCCAGCAGTGACCGGGGGGGGACCGAGCAGTACTTC. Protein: CASSDRGGTEQYF.

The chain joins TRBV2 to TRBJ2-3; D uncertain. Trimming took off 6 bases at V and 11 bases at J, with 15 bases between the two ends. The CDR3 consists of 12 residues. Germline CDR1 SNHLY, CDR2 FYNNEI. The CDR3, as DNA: TGTGCCAGCAGCACTATAGTAACCGGGCAGTATTTT. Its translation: CASSTIVTGQYF.

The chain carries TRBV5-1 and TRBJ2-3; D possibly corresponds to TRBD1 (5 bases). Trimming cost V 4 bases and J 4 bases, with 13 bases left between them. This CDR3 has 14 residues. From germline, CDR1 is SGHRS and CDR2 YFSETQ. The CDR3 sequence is CASSIQTEPDTQYF. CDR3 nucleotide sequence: TGCGCCAGCAGCATCCAGACAGAACCAGATACGCAGTATTTT.

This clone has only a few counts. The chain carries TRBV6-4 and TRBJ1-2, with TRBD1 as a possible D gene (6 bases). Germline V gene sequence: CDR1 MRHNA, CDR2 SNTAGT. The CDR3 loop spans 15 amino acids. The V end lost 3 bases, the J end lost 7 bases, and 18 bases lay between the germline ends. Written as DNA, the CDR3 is TGTGCCAGCAGTGATACTCCGCAGGGGCTCAGTGGCTACACCTTC. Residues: CASSDTPQGLSGYTF.

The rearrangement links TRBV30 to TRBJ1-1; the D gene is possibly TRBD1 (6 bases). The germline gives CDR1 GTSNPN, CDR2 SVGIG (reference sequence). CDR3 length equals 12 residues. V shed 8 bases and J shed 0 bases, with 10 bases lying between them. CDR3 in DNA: TGTGCCCGACAGGACATGAACACTGAAGCTTTCTTT. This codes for CARQDMNTEAFF.

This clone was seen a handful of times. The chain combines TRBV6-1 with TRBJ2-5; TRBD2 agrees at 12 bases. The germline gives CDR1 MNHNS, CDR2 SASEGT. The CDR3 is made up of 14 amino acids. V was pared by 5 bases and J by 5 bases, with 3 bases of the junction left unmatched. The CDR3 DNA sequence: TGTGCCAGCAGTCTCGGGACTAGCGGGGAGACCCAGTACTTC. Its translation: CASSLGTSGETQYF.